Shown below are 6 T cell receptor beta chains from a single sample sequenced in a study of cytomegalovirus exposure and HLA in healthy donors. PCR primers comprised 60 Vbeta and 13 Jbeta primers. Clones were read by immunoSEQ multiplex PCR, and TCRdb kept only the in-frame ones, dropping some. The sample contains fewer than 150,000 clones, about 85% of which appear only once. The source material was PBMCs. The source is a woman in her 30s in good health and CMV-seropositive.

This rearrangement joins TRBV28 to TRBJ1-2; 7 positions match TRBD1. CDR3 length: 15 amino acids. V trimming: 6 bases; J trimming: 4 bases; junction bases outside the gene matches: 11. Looked up from germline, CDR1 is MDHEN and CDR2 is SYDVKM. DNA for the CDR3: TGTGCCAGCAGCTTGGCGGGACAGACCTTCTATGGCTACACCTTC. Amino acid sequence: CASSLAGQTFYGYTF.

The chain combines TRBV28 with TRBJ2-3; 7 nucleotides match TRBD2. V lost 9 bases to trimming and J lost 7 bases; unmatched junction nucleotides: 16. The CDR3 runs 15 residues. CDR1 MDHEN and CDR2 SYDVKM come from the germline V gene. The chain's CDR3 is CASRTLRREKNTQYF. In nucleotides, the CDR3 is TGTGCCAGTCGCACTCTCCGGCGGGAGAAGAATACGCAGTATTTT.

This clone was observed a handful of times. This chain uses TRBV29-1 with TRBJ2-7; 13 positions match TRBD2. In germline, CDR1 is SQVTM, CDR2 ANQGSEA. Germline trimming cut 6 bases from V and 5 bases from J; bases unmatched to any gene: 7. The CDR3 has 14 residues. CDR3 in amino acids: CSVTPGTSGNEQYF. The CDR3 DNA reads TGCAGCGTAACTCCCGGGACTAGCGGGAACGAGCAGTACTTC.

The chain combines TRBV10-3 with TRBJ1-1, with D possibly TRBD1 on 6 matching bases. Germline V gives CDR1 ENHRY, CDR2 SYGVKD. This CDR3 has 14 amino acids. The V end lost 3 bases, the J end lost 3 bases, and 11 bases lay between the germline ends. The CDR3 bases are TGTGCCATCAGTGAACAGGGAGGGCACACTGAAGCTTTCTTT. Translation: CAISEQGGHTEAFF.

This chain links TRBV30 with TRBJ1-2, with a possible D match to TRBD1 (5 bases). The CDR3 contains 15 residues. The V end lost 0 bases, the J end lost 8 bases, and 19 bases lay between the germline ends. Germline CDR1 reads GTSNPN; CDR2 reads SVGIG (reference sequence). The CDR3: CAWSVGKHGTRGYTF. CDR3 nucleotides: TGTGCCTGGAGTGTGGGGAAACACGGGACTCGAGGCTACACCTTC.

The chain links TRBV28 to TRBJ2-3; 8 bases fit TRBD1. Germline values: CDR1 MDHEN, CDR2 SYDVKM. The CDR3 consists of 17 residues. With 4 bases clipped from V and 2 bases from J, the junction kept 11 bases outside the gene matches. CDR3 nucleotides: TGTGCCAGCAGTTCCACCTCTCAGGGGGCGGCCACAGATACGCAGTATTTT. This encodes CASSSTSQGAATDTQYF.